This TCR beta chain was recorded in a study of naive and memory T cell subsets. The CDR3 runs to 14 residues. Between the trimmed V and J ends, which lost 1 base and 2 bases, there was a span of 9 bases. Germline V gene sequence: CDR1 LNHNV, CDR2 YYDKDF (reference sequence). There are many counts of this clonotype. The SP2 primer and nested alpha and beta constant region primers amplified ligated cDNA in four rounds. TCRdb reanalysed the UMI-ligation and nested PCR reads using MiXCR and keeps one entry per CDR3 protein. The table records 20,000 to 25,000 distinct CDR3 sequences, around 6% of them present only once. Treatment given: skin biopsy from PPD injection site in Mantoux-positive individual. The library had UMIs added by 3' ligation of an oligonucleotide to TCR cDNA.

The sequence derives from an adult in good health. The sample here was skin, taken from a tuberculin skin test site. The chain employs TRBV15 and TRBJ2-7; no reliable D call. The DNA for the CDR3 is TGTGCCACCAGCAGAGGTAGCACCCCCTACGAGCAGTACTTC. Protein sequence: CATSRGSTPYEQYF.